One TCR beta chain is described in this entry. This clonotype was recorded at least ten times. Its recognized antigen is unknown. No base quality information exists; no much larger clone differs at one position. To prepare the library, 5' RACE was applied. Sequencing took place on an Illumina HiSeq 2500. The second PCR ran for roughly 7 to 11 cycles and used a J-beta primer mix along with a sample-barcoded 5' primer. A unique molecular identifier was introduced onto each TCR beta cDNA molecule by a template-switch 5' adaptor carrying 12 random nucleotides. Each sample yielded at least 2.5 million CDR3-containing paired-end reads. First-strand cDNA synthesis was performed from all RNA using the Mint cDNA synthesis kit, with priming by a TRBC-specific oligonucleotide. Following uracil-DNA glycosylase treatment, a first 18-cycle PCR with universal primers M1SS and BC2_uni_R was performed on all cDNA. The paper's processing steps were these. For normalization, 1 million high-quality reads were randomly selected from each sample, with every read carrying a distinct molecular identifier. Reads sharing molecular identifiers were discarded rather than binned into consensus sequences. CDR3 identification, clonotype clustering and error correction used MiTCR with a Q25 quality threshold and the strictest error-elimination algorithm. Lower-bound total TCR beta diversity was estimated with a nonparametric unseen species model using Euler transformation. The public sequencing data were trimmed at Q25 with fastp and processed into clonotypes with MiXCR by TCRdb, which kept only in-frame beta chains. Records with the same CDR3 protein are collapsed into one entry carrying the most frequent genes and DNA. TCRdb's processing, not the authors', yielded these V and J calls. Within this sample are approximately 350,000 distinct CDR3 sequences, with more than 45% of them counted one time only. 45% to 60% of the sample is in the top ten clones.

V is reduced by 1 base and J by 4 bases, leaving a spacing of 19 bases between them. Its CDR3 holds 17 amino acids, cysteine through phenylalanine. Just the 51-base CDR3 DNA is kept, in frame starting at base 1. CDR1 and CDR2, per the germline V gene, are SGHAT and FQNNGV. This record belongs to a study of blood T cells in healthy people across ages (dated by TCRdb to about 2015). About the investigation overall: In model experiments, roughly one uniquely barcoded TCR beta cDNA molecule per two T cells was captured by template switching. For two donors (one aged 18 to 30 and one aged 80 or older), the study analyzed two additional independent replicas of 1 million unique cDNA reads from the same blood draw. The donors were split into four age groups: young (average about 15 years), middle-aged (about 40), aged (62) and long-lived (roughly 80). To avoid experimental bias, donors of different ages were randomly spread across the sequencing lanes. The study measured age-related changes in TCR beta repertoire diversity using deep sequencing normalized with unique cDNA molecular identifiers. Findings and caveats that apply to the study as a whole: Compared with the aged group, the long-lived group had more naive CD4+ T cells, fewer expanded clones and increased TCR diversity, suggesting age selection. Because profiling used bulk unsorted PBMCs, naive and antigen-experienced compartments could not be compared conclusively. Total diversity estimates from one million sequenced T cells were considered lower bounds and underestimates. Observed TCR beta diversity per million T cells fell roughly linearly with age, and a significant reduction was already apparent by age roughly 41. Observed TCR beta diversity correlated strongly with the percentage of naive T cells measured by flow cytometry. Because donor CMV infection status was unknown, age-related changes in expanded clonotypes were potentially confounded.

Donors were 30 to 45 systemically healthy Caucasian individuals from Russia aged about 6 to 100 years. Ten milliliters of peripheral blood were drawn from each donor into EDTA-treated Vacutainer tubes. Ficoll-Paque density-gradient centrifugation was used to isolate PBMCs, with at least 6.5 million per sample. Trizol reagent was used to extract total RNA from the PBMCs, yielding at least 6 micrograms per sample. For every donor, an aliquot of PBMCs went through flow cytometry to measure the percentages of naive CD45RAhigh/CD27high T cells. The clonotype originates from a man in his sixties in good health. Recombination linked TRBV11-2 to TRBJ1-1; the D gene cannot be resolved reliably. Sequenced input: blood. The CDR3 region reads CASSLGLPYETGTEAFF. The bases read TGTGCCAGCAGCTTAGGTTTGCCTTACGAAACGGGCACTGAAGCTTTCTTT.